This TCR beta chain was profiled in a study of CD8+CD57+ T cells in acquired aplastic anemia. Turning to the study itself: DNA per sorted CD4+ or CD8+ sample ranged roughly 0.18 to 30 ug, averaging roughly 3.2 ug.

Sequenced patients had shown CD8+CD57+ cell expansion by flow cytometry. Blood came from patients not yet given any therapy. CDR3 and TCR beta VDJ profiling relied on genomic DNA as the template. TCRdb passed the reads through MiXCR, listing each CDR3 protein once. The sample lists about 200,000 distinct CDR3 sequences, about half occurring once. As for this clonotype: Antigen unknown. A much larger clone differs from this one at a single base, so this may be a read error.

Germline V gives CDR1 SGHRS, CDR2 YFSETQ. The CDR3 covers 16 residues. General study findings and limits: The study identified roughly 29 CD8+ CDR3 sequences shared by patients and controls. Patients and controls had CD8+ Simpson's diversity values that were not significantly distinct.

This TCR came from a human donor with aplastic anemia. Sequenced material: sorted CD4+, CD8+, or CD8+CD57+ T cells (not recorded which) from PBMCs. The V and J genes are TRBV5-1 and TRBJ2-7; D is uncertain. The DNA of the CDR3 is TGCGCCAGCAGCTTGGAGGCGAGAGGCAGCTCCTACGGGCAGTACTTC. Translated, it gives CASSLEARGSSYGQYF. The entire variable domain, with the rest obtained from reference TRBV5-1 and TRBJ2-7, is as follows: KAGVTQTPRYLIKTRGQQVTLSCSPISGHRSVSWYQQTPGQGLQFLFEYFSETQRNKGNFPGRFSGRQFSNSRSEMNVSTLELGDSALYLCASSLEARGSSYGQYFGPGTRLTVT.